Below are 26 T cell receptor beta chains sequenced from a single sample in a study of T cell responses to AZD1222 COVID-19 vaccine. This table comes from immunoSEQ multiplex PCR, and its TCRdb copy is limited to in-frame clones, with some not included. Among some 120,000 clones listed, roughly 82% were seen once. Material: peripheral blood, obtained 28 days after the second AZD1222 dose. Every receptor here comes from an adult who received the AZD1222 COVID-19 vaccine.

The V call is TRBV24-1, the J call TRBJ1-2, with no clear D. The V gene's germline CDR1 is KGHDR and CDR2 SFDVKD. The CDR3 is 13 residues long. The germline V and J ends were trimmed by 4 bases and 3 bases, with 8 bases remaining between them. The CDR3: CATSEVGDYGYTF. As DNA, the CDR3 is TGTGCCACCAGTGAGGTCGGAGACTATGGCTACACCTTC.

The chain links TRBV9 to TRBJ2-7; D possibly corresponds to TRBD2 (5 bases). This CDR3 comprises 14 residues. With 6 bases removed from V and 6 bases from J, the gap between germline ends came to 19 bases. The V gene's germline CDR1 is SGDLS and CDR2 YYNGEE. The CDR3 DNA is TGTGCCAGCACCTCCGGGGAACGGAAAGGCGAGCAGTACTTC. This gives the protein CASTSGERKGEQYF.

This rearrangement joins TRBV6-5 to TRBJ2-2; a weak D match, TRBD2 (5 bases). Trimming removed 6 bases from V and 11 bases from J, with 13 bases in between. This CDR3 spans 12 amino acids. Germline CDR1 MNHEY, CDR2 SVGAGI. The CDR3 loop reads CASSRRPGELFF. In nucleotides, the CDR3 is TGTGCCAGCAGCCGCCGGCCGGGAGAGCTGTTTTTT.

A single count supports this clone. At the DNA level, this CDR3 is encoded by other sequences in the same sample as well. The chain recombines TRBV18 with TRBJ1-1; the D is unclear. Trimming shortened V by 0 bases and J by 1 base, and 6 bases separated the two germline ends. The CDR3 sequence is 14 residues long. The germline gives CDR1 KGHSH, CDR2 LQKENI. The CDR3 loop is CASSPPAGNTEAFF. CDR3 in DNA: TGTGCCAGCTCACCACCCGCAGGGAACACTGAAGCTTTCTTT.

This clone was counted a single time. This chain uses TRBV30 with TRBJ1-5; possible D gene TRBD1, 6 bases. The germline V gene has CDR1 GTSNPN and CDR2 SVGIG (reference sequence). The CDR3 extends over 17 amino acids. V shed 4 bases and J shed 1 base, with 20 bases lying between them. The CDR3, as DNA: TGTGCCTGGACCCCCCTTGGAGGGGGTCGAAGCAATCAGCCCCAGCATTTT. Its protein product is CAWTPLGGGRSNQPQHF.

This chain connects TRBV4-1 to TRBJ2-7, with D unclear. Trimming cost V 0 bases and J 4 bases, with 7 bases left between them. Germline CDR1 reads MGHRA; CDR2 reads YSYEKL. This CDR3 is built from 13 residues. The CDR3 DNA sequence: TGCGCCAGCAGCCAAGATTTCGGATACGAGCAGTACTTC. Translation: CASSQDFGYEQYF.

Details on this clone: One junction end does not reproduce the germline sequence, and a read error may be involved. This chain joins TRBV6-1 and TRBJ2-2, with TRBD2 identical over 7 bases. Germline V gene sequence: CDR1 MNHNS, CDR2 SASEGT. The CDR3 sequence is 13 residues long. The CDR3 coding sequence is TGTGCCAGCAGGGAAGCGGGGACCGGGGAGCTGTTTTTT. Translated: CASREAGTGELFF.

This chain links TRBV27 with TRBJ1-5, with D perhaps matching TRBD1 (5 bases). Germline CDR1 and CDR2: MNHEY and SMNVEV (reference sequence). The CDR3 sequence is 14 residues long. V lost 6 bases and J 6 bases, leaving 15 bases between the germline ends. CDR3 protein: CASSPLAGGQPQHF. CDR3 nucleotides: TGTGCCAGCAGCCCACTAGCCGGGGGTCAGCCCCAGCATTTT.

V is TRBV5-1 and J is TRBJ1-3; TRBD1 agrees at 8 bases. Trimming at V came to 6 bases and at J to 4 bases, leaving 6 bases not matched to a gene. CDR1 is SGHRS and CDR2 is YFSETQ in the germline V gene. This CDR3 region has 14 residues. The CDR3 sequence: CASTSGGAGNTIYF. Written as DNA, the CDR3 is TGCGCCAGCACCTCAGGGGGCGCGGGAAACACCATATATTTT.

The chain uses TRBV3-1 (or the pseudogene TRBV3-2) and TRBJ2-7; 10 bases line up with TRBD1. V dropped 4 bases and J dropped 10; count of bases not matched to a gene: 7. The CDR3 is 13 amino acids. Germline CDR1 LGHDT, CDR2 YNNKEL (reference sequence). CDR3 protein: CASSRDRGLPQYF. In nucleotides, the CDR3 is TGTGCCAGCAGCCGGGACAGGGGATTACCCCAGTACTTC.

The CDR3 DNA sequence: TGCAGCGTTGAATGGCGGGGGGGGCCCGAGCAGTACTTC. Translated: CSVEWRGGPEQYF. The chain combines TRBV29-1 with TRBJ2-7; TRBD2 aligns across 9 bases. V lost 2 bases, J lost 6 bases, and 5 bases stayed unmatched. Germline values: CDR1 SQVTM, CDR2 ANQGSEA. The CDR3 length is 13 residues.

The chain is built from TRBV20-1 and TRBJ2-3; D gene uncertain. This CDR3 comprises 11 residues. The germline V gene encodes CDR1 DFQATT and CDR2 SNEGSKA (reference sequence). Between the trimmed V and J ends, which lost 5 bases and 8 bases, there was a span of 11 bases. CDR3 sequence (DNA): TGCAGTGCTCAAGACTCGGTTACGCAGTATTTT. It codes for CSAQDSVTQYF.

The chain carries TRBV21-1 and TRBJ2-2; the table's D call, TRBD1, has no DNA check behind it. TRBV21-1 is described as a pseudogene. The CDR3 totals 16 residues. The CDR3: CASSRDRGKDTGELFF. CDR3 nucleotides: TGTGCCAGCAGCAGAGACAGGGGGAAGGACACCGGGGAGCTGTTTTTT.

The chain recombines TRBV15 with TRBJ1-5, with TRBD1 matching 9 bases. After removal of 5 bases from V and 4 bases from J, the junction contained 0 bases not matched to a gene. The germline V gene encodes CDR1 LNHNV and CDR2 YYDKDF (reference sequence). The CDR3 covers 13 residues. CDR3 sequence: CATSGTGNQPQHF. Here the CDR3 DNA reads TGTGCCACCAGCGGGACAGGGAATCAGCCCCAGCATTTT.

The chain has TRBV3-1 (or the pseudogene TRBV3-2) and TRBJ1-1; D call uncertain. Germline CDR1 LGHDT, CDR2 YNNKEL (reference sequence). V lost 2 bases to trimming and J lost 4 bases, with 11 bases between them. This CDR3 region has 14 residues. The CDR3 loop is CASSQLTPGTEAFF. The CDR3 bases are TGTGCCAGCAGCCAATTGACCCCGGGCACTGAAGCTTTCTTT.

This clone occurred once. CDR3 sequence: CASSPPIWNRVYEQYF. As DNA, the CDR3 is TGTGCCAGCTCACCACCGATCTGGAACAGGGTCTACGAGCAGTACTTC. This chain joins TRBV18 and TRBJ2-7; possible D gene TRBD1, 6 bases. Trimming shortened V by 0 bases and J by 3 bases, and 15 bases separated the two germline ends. Germline V gene sequence: CDR1 KGHSH, CDR2 LQKENI. This CDR3 has 16 residues.

This chain joins TRBV7-6 and TRBJ2-2; possibly TRBD2 for D (6 bases). Trimming removed 1 base from V and 7 bases from J, with 13 bases in between. There are 15 residues in the CDR3. The germline V gene encodes CDR1 SGHVS and CDR2 FNYEAQ. The CDR3 nucleotides are TGTGCCAGCAGCTTAGAGCGGCAGGGAGGCGGGGAGCTGTTTTTT. Protein sequence: CASSLERQGGGELFF.

The V and J genes are TRBV11-2 and TRBJ2-5, with 10 bases matching TRBD1. CDR3 length: 14 amino acids. V gave up 3 bases and J gave up 4 bases; unmatched junction bases: 2. Germline CDR1 SGHAT, CDR2 FQNNGV. The CDR3 DNA follows: TGTGCCAGCAGCTTCCGGGACAGGGGAGAGACCCAGTACTTC. Amino acids: CASSFRDRGETQYF.

The chain links TRBV27 to TRBJ2-1; maybe TRBD2 (5 bases). CDR1 is MNHEY and CDR2 is SMNVEV in the germline V gene (reference sequence). V was clipped by 6 bases and J by 4 bases, with 16 bases between them. The CDR3 covers 15 residues. CDR3 coding DNA: TGTGCCAGCAGACTCGAGGGTGTTGTGTACAATGAGCAGTTCTTC. Protein sequence: CASRLEGVVYNEQFF.

The chain carries TRBV11-1 and TRBJ2-7; D unclear. The germline V and J ends were trimmed by 1 base and 5 bases, with 6 bases remaining between them. From germline, CDR1 is SGHAT and CDR2 FQDESV (reference sequence). There are 12 residues in the CDR3. The CDR3 DNA reads TGTGCCAGCAGCTTAGAGGGAAACGAGCAGTACTTC. Translating it yields CASSLEGNEQYF.

In its sample, this clone was seen once. The chain employs TRBV7-6 and TRBJ1-5; the D is unclear. This CDR3 spans 13 amino acids. CDR1 is SGHVS and CDR2 is FNYEAQ in the germline V gene. V lost 4 bases to trimming and J lost 6 bases, with 10 bases between them. CDR3 bases: TGTGCCAGCAGCTGGGGTTCACCTCAGCCCCAGCATTTT. It yields the protein CASSWGSPQPQHF. Using reference TRBV7-6 and TRBJ1-5 for the parts outside the CDR3, the full variable domain is GAGVSQSPRYKVTKRGQDVALRCDPISGHVSLYWYRQALGQGPEFLTYFNYEAQQDKSGLPNDRFSAERPEGSISTLTIQRTEQRDSAMYRCASSWGSPQPQHFGDGTRLSIL.

V and J are TRBV4-3 and TRBJ1-3; D gene uncertain. V was clipped by 3 bases and J by 7 bases, with 10 bases between them. From germline, CDR1 is LGHNA and CDR2 YSLEER. The CDR3 consists of 13 residues. The CDR3 here is CASSQETLNTIYF. CDR3 DNA: TGCGCCAGCAGCCAGGAAACCTTGAACACCATATATTTT.

V and J are TRBV2 and TRBJ2-6, with a possible D match to TRBD2 (5 bases). This CDR3 spans 15 amino acids. Germline CDR1 SNHLY, CDR2 FYNNEI. V lost 5 bases, J lost 4 bases, and 12 bases lay in between. This CDR3 is CASSLGSLGANVLTF. The CDR3 nucleotides read TGTGCCAGCAGTTTGGGGAGTCTGGGGGCCAACGTCCTGACTTTC.

The chain is built from TRBV9 and TRBJ1-5; D call uncertain. V lost 0 bases and J lost 0, with 10 bases in between. Germline CDR1 SGDLS, CDR2 YYNGEE. The CDR3 is 16 amino acids. The CDR3 reads CASSVAADPSNQPQHF. CDR3 nucleotides: TGTGCCAGCAGCGTAGCGGCGGACCCTAGCAATCAGCCCCAGCATTTT.

The CDR3 loop reads CASRRDDWCTF. For the CDR3, the DNA is TGTGCCAGCAGAAGGGACGACTGGTGCACCTTC. The chain links TRBV6-5 to TRBJ1-2, with D perhaps TRBD1 (5 bases). CDR1 is MNHEY and CDR2 is SVGAGI in the germline V gene. The CDR3 runs 11 residues. Trimming took off 6 bases at V and 13 bases at J, with 15 bases between the two ends.

The chain carries TRBV5-5 and TRBJ1-2; TRBD1 might be the D (5 bases). Germline CDR1 reads SGHKS; CDR2 reads YYEKEE (reference sequence). V lost 2 bases, J lost 4 bases, and 12 bases lay in between. The CDR3 consists of 14 residues. Written as DNA, the CDR3 is TGTGCCAGCAGCTTTCAAACCAGGGCCTATGGCTACACCTTC. It codes for CASSFQTRAYGYTF.